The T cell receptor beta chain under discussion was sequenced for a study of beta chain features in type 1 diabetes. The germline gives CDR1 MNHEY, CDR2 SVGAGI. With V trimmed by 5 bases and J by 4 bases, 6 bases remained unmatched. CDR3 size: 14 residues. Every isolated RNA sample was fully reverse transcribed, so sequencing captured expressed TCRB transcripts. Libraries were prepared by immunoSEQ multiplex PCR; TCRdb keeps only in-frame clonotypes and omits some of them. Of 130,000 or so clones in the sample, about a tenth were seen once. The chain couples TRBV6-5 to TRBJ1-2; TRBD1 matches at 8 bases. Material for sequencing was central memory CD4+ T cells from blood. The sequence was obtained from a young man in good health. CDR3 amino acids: CASSGAGGGYGYTF. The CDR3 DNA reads TGTGCCAGCAGTGGGGCAGGGGGCGGCTATGGCTACACCTTC.